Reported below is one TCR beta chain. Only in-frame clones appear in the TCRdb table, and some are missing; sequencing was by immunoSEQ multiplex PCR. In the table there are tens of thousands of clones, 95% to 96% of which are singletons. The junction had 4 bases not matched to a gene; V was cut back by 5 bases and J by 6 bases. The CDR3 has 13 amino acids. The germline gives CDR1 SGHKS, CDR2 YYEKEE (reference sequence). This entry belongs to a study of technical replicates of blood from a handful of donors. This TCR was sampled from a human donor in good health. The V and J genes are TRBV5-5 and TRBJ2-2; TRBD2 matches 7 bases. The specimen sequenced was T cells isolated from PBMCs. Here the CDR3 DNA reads TGTGCCAGCAGTTCAACTAGCGCCGGGGAGCTGTTTTTT. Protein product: CASSSTSAGELFF.